These T cell receptor beta chains were read from a single sample in a study of blood T cell repertoires in COVID-19. Assay: immunoSEQ multiplex PCR; the TCRdb copy retains only in-frame clones and omits some. The sample consists of over 250,000 clones, just under 90% of them appearing once. Sequencing was performed on PBMCs or T cells enriched from blood (not recorded which). The receptors were gathered from a woman aged 55-70 years who had recovered from COVID-19. CDR3s include the opening cysteine and the closing phenylalanine or tryptophan. The D gene is left open where the match is weak. Some rows mark clone size as missing; the rest say once, few, many or name a class of expanded clone.

cdr3_aa: CASSSTQGQGGNTEAFF
cdr3_nt: TGTGCCAGCAGCTCAACACAGGGACAGGGGGGCAACACTGAAGCTTTCTTT
d_call: TRBD1
v_call: TRBV7-9
j_call: TRBJ1-1
cdr3_length: 17
clone_size: -

cdr3_aa: CASSGDRGIRQPQHF
cdr3_nt: TGTGCCAGCAGCGGAGACAGGGGGATCCGCCAACCCCAGCATTTT
d_call: TRBD1
v_call: TRBV7-9
j_call: TRBJ1-5
cdr3_length: 15
clone_size: -

cdr3_aa: CASRVQGSQETQYF
cdr3_nt: TGCGCCAGCAGAGTACAGGGGAGTCAGGAGACCCAGTACTTC
d_call: TRBD1
v_call: TRBV5-1
j_call: TRBJ2-5
cdr3_length: 14
clone_size: -

cdr3_aa: CASSTDRGRVAFF
cdr3_nt: TGTGCCAGCAGTACCGACAGGGGGCGCGTAGCTTTCTTT
d_call: TRBD1
v_call: TRBV28
j_call: TRBJ1-1
cdr3_length: 13
clone_size: -

cdr3_aa: CASGTRAGELFF
cdr3_nt: TGTGCCAGCGGGACTAGGGCCGGGGAGCTGTTTTTT
d_call: TRBD2
v_call: TRBV7-9
j_call: TRBJ2-2
cdr3_length: 12
clone_size: -

cdr3_aa: CASSPRRGDTQYF
cdr3_nt: TGTGCCAGCAGCCCGCGTCGCGGAGATACGCAGTATTTT
d_call: -
v_call: TRBV7-9
j_call: TRBJ2-3
cdr3_length: 13
clone_size: -

cdr3_aa: CASSFSGGNYGYTF
cdr3_nt: TGTGCCAGCAGCTTTAGCGGGGGCAACTATGGCTACACCTTC
d_call: -
v_call: TRBV11-3
j_call: TRBJ1-2
cdr3_length: 14
clone_size: -

cdr3_aa: CASSAGGFNYGYTF
cdr3_nt: TGTGCCAGCAGCGCGGGAGGCTTCAACTATGGCTACACCTTC
d_call: -
v_call: TRBV5-6
j_call: TRBJ1-2
cdr3_length: 14
clone_size: -

cdr3_aa: CAALTDQPQHF
cdr3_nt: TGTGCCGCCCTAACTGATCAGCCCCAGCATTTT
d_call: -
v_call: TRBV2
j_call: TRBJ1-5
cdr3_length: 11
clone_size: -

cdr3_aa: CASRTGGETQYF
cdr3_nt: TGCGCCAGCAGGACCGGGGGGGAGACCCAGTACTTC
d_call: TRBD2
v_call: TRBV5-1
j_call: TRBJ2-5
cdr3_length: 12
clone_size: -

cdr3_aa: CASSVDRGGEKLFF
cdr3_nt: TGTGCCAGCAGCGTAGACAGGGGGGGAGAAAAACTGTTTTTT
d_call: TRBD1
v_call: TRBV9
j_call: TRBJ1-4
cdr3_length: 14
clone_size: once

cdr3_aa: CASSVELAGGRNEQFF
cdr3_nt: TGTGCCAGCAGCGTAGAACTAGCGGGAGGCCGCAATGAGCAGTTCTTC
d_call: TRBD2
v_call: TRBV7-2
j_call: TRBJ2-1
cdr3_length: 16
clone_size: once

cdr3_aa: CASSLESGGYGYTF
cdr3_nt: TGTGCCAGCAGCTTAGAGTCAGGGGGGTATGGCTACACCTTC
d_call: TRBD1
v_call: TRBV11-2
j_call: TRBJ1-2
cdr3_length: 14
clone_size: -

cdr3_aa: CASPFSTGNTEAFF
cdr3_nt: TGTGCCAGTCCCTTCTCGACAGGGAACACTGAAGCTTTCTTT
d_call: -
v_call: TRBV6-5
j_call: TRBJ1-1
cdr3_length: 14
clone_size: -

cdr3_aa: CASSLPPGSYEQYF
cdr3_nt: TGTGCCAGCAGTTTGCCTCCGGGGTCCTACGAGCAGTACTTC
d_call: -
v_call: TRBV28
j_call: TRBJ2-7
cdr3_length: 14
clone_size: -

cdr3_aa: CASSPTAGNTIYF
cdr3_nt: TGTGCCAGCAGTCCAACAGCTGGAAACACCATATATTTT
d_call: -
v_call: TRBV28
j_call: TRBJ1-3
cdr3_length: 13
clone_size: -

cdr3_aa: CASSNAPGEPQHF
cdr3_nt: TGTGCCAGCAGCAATGCCCCCGGGGAGCCCCAGCATTTT
d_call: -
v_call: TRBV21-1
j_call: TRBJ1-5
cdr3_length: 13
clone_size: -

cdr3_aa: CASSSGGRYRPQHF
cdr3_nt: TGTGCCAGCAGTTCAGGGGGCCGTTATCGGCCCCAGCATTTT
d_call: TRBD1
v_call: TRBV28
j_call: TRBJ1-5
cdr3_length: 14
clone_size: -

cdr3_aa: CASSTDGSGNTIYF
cdr3_nt: TGTGCCAGCAGCACTGATGGCTCTGGAAACACCATATATTTT
d_call: -
v_call: TRBV6-5
j_call: TRBJ1-3
cdr3_length: 14
clone_size: -

cdr3_aa: CASTLPQADEQYF
cdr3_nt: TGCGCCAGCACCCTTCCCCAAGCGGACGAGCAGTACTTC
d_call: -
v_call: TRBV5-1
j_call: TRBJ2-7
cdr3_length: 13
clone_size: -

cdr3_aa: CASSPDTTNEKLFF
cdr3_nt: TGCGCCAGCAGCCCTGACACCACCAATGAAAAACTGTTTTTT
d_call: -
v_call: TRBV5-1
j_call: TRBJ1-4
cdr3_length: 14
clone_size: -

cdr3_aa: CASLTGVNYGYTF
cdr3_nt: TGTGCCTCCCTGACAGGGGTTAACTATGGCTACACCTTC
d_call: TRBD1
v_call: TRBV28
j_call: TRBJ1-2
cdr3_length: 13
clone_size: -

cdr3_aa: CASSTGLYTDTQYF
cdr3_nt: TGTGCCAGCAGTACTGGACTATATACAGATACGCAGTATTTT
d_call: -
v_call: TRBV4-2
j_call: TRBJ2-3
cdr3_length: 14
clone_size: -

cdr3_aa: CASSPSGGTLETQYF
cdr3_nt: TGTGCCAGCTCACCATCGGGGGGGACTCTGGAGACCCAGTACTTC
d_call: TRBD2
v_call: TRBV18
j_call: TRBJ2-5
cdr3_length: 15
clone_size: -

cdr3_aa: CASSQHRHTDTQYF
cdr3_nt: TGTGCCAGCAGCCAACACCGACACACAGATACGCAGTATTTT
d_call: -
v_call: TRBV14
j_call: TRBJ2-3
cdr3_length: 14
clone_size: -

cdr3_aa: CASSPGTSGGSSYEQYF
cdr3_nt: TGCGCCAGCAGCCCCGGGACTAGCGGGGGAAGCTCCTACGAGCAGTACTTC
d_call: TRBD2
v_call: TRBV5-1
j_call: TRBJ2-7
cdr3_length: 17
clone_size: -

cdr3_aa: CASSLDARPTNYGYTF
cdr3_nt: TGTGCCAGCAGCTTAGATGCCAGGCCTACTAACTATGGCTACACCTTC
d_call: -
v_call: TRBV7-8
j_call: TRBJ1-2
cdr3_length: 16
clone_size: -

cdr3_aa: CASSGTGAEQPQHF
cdr3_nt: TGTGCCAGCAGCGGGACAGGGGCAGAGCAGCCCCAGCATTTT
d_call: TRBD1
v_call: TRBV2
j_call: TRBJ1-5
cdr3_length: 14
clone_size: -

cdr3_aa: CASSLGGRVGYGYTF
cdr3_nt: TGTGCCAGCAGTTTAGGGGGCAGGGTGGGCTATGGCTACACCTTC
d_call: -
v_call: TRBV28
j_call: TRBJ1-2
cdr3_length: 15
clone_size: -

cdr3_aa: CASSLASPGVDEQYF
cdr3_nt: TGTGCCAGCAGCTTGGCTAGCCCTGGTGTCGACGAGCAGTACTTC
d_call: -
v_call: TRBV5-4
j_call: TRBJ2-7
cdr3_length: 15
clone_size: few

cdr3_aa: CASETGSSYNEQFF
cdr3_nt: TGTGCCTCCGAGACAGGGAGCTCCTACAATGAGCAGTTCTTC
d_call: TRBD1
v_call: TRBV30
j_call: TRBJ2-1
cdr3_length: 14
clone_size: -

cdr3_aa: CATLPRRGGSYNEQFF
cdr3_nt: TGTGCCACCCTACCCCGGCGGGGAGGCTCCTACAATGAGCAGTTCTTC
d_call: -
v_call: TRBV19
j_call: TRBJ2-1
cdr3_length: 16
clone_size: -

cdr3_aa: CASSLRGPAAFF
cdr3_nt: TGTGCCAGCAGCTTAAGGGGGCCGGCAGCTTTCTTT
d_call: TRBD1
v_call: TRBV7-9
j_call: TRBJ1-1
cdr3_length: 12
clone_size: -

cdr3_aa: CARQGINEKLFF
cdr3_nt: TGTGCCAGACAGGGAATTAATGAAAAACTGTTTTTT
d_call: -
v_call: TRBV2
j_call: TRBJ1-4
cdr3_length: 12
clone_size: once

cdr3_aa: CASRSQGIMNTEAFF
cdr3_nt: TGTGCCAGCAGGAGCCAGGGGATCATGAACACTGAAGCTTTCTTT
d_call: -
v_call: TRBV2
j_call: TRBJ1-1
cdr3_length: 15
clone_size: -

cdr3_aa: CASSDYARGTQETQYF
cdr3_nt: TGTGCCAGCAGTGATTACGCCCGTGGGACACAAGAGACCCAGTACTTC
d_call: -
v_call: TRBV25-1
j_call: TRBJ2-5
cdr3_length: 16
clone_size: -

cdr3_aa: CASSPAGYNSPLHF
cdr3_nt: TGCGCCAGCAGCCCGGCAGGATACAATTCACCCCTCCACTTT
d_call: -
v_call: TRBV5-1
j_call: TRBJ1-6
cdr3_length: 14
clone_size: -

cdr3_aa: CASRSPLAGAGGELFF
cdr3_nt: TGTGCCAGCAGGTCACCTCTAGCGGGAGCGGGCGGGGAGCTGTTTTTT
d_call: TRBD2
v_call: TRBV7-3
j_call: TRBJ2-2
cdr3_length: 16
clone_size: -

cdr3_aa: CASSQNQETQYF
cdr3_nt: TGCGCCAGCAGCCAGAACCAAGAGACCCAGTACTTC
d_call: -
v_call: TRBV10-1
j_call: TRBJ2-5
cdr3_length: 12
clone_size: -

cdr3_aa: CASRYSGKYQETQYF
cdr3_nt: TGTGCCAGCAGGTATAGCGGGAAGTACCAAGAGACCCAGTACTTC
d_call: TRBD2
v_call: TRBV27
j_call: TRBJ2-5
cdr3_length: 15
clone_size: -

cdr3_aa: CAIGTRSYNEQFF
cdr3_nt: TGTGCCATCGGGACTAGAAGCTACAATGAGCAGTTCTTC
d_call: TRBD2
v_call: TRBV19
j_call: TRBJ2-1
cdr3_length: 13
clone_size: -

cdr3_aa: CASSLHRTIPDTQYF
cdr3_nt: TGTGCCAGCAGTTTACACAGGACAATCCCAGATACGCAGTATTTT
d_call: -
v_call: TRBV28
j_call: TRBJ2-3
cdr3_length: 15
clone_size: once

cdr3_aa: CASLVEMTDPRMCHYNPLSYEQYF
cdr3_nt: TGCGCCAGCTTGGTCGAAATGACAGACCCCCGAATGTGTCACTATAACCCCCTCTCCTACGAGCAGTACTTC
d_call: -
v_call: TRBV10-1
j_call: TRBJ2-7
cdr3_length: 24
clone_size: -

cdr3_aa: CASSLVGSTIYF
cdr3_nt: TGTGCCAGCAGTTTAGTCGGTTCCACCATATATTTT
d_call: -
v_call: TRBV28
j_call: TRBJ1-3
cdr3_length: 12
clone_size: -

cdr3_aa: CASSGTGQGSYSSSPLHF
cdr3_nt: TGTGCCAGCAGCGGGACGGGACAGGGGAGTTATTCTAGTTCACCCCTCCACTTT
d_call: TRBD1
v_call: TRBV7-9
j_call: TRBJ1-6
cdr3_length: 18
clone_size: -

cdr3_aa: CATIRQGPPYNEQFF
cdr3_nt: TGTGCCACCATACGACAGGGTCCCCCCTACAATGAGCAGTTCTTC
d_call: TRBD1
v_call: TRBV27
j_call: TRBJ2-1
cdr3_length: 15
clone_size: -

cdr3_aa: CASSKGGGRGEKLFF
cdr3_nt: TGTGCCAGCAGCAAAGGTGGCGGAAGAGGTGAAAAACTGTTTTTT
d_call: -
v_call: TRBV7-3
j_call: TRBJ1-4
cdr3_length: 15
clone_size: -

cdr3_aa: CASSLAGRVETQYF
cdr3_nt: TGCGCCAGCAGCTTGGCCGGGAGAGTAGAGACCCAGTACTTC
d_call: -
v_call: TRBV5-1
j_call: TRBJ2-5
cdr3_length: 14
clone_size: -

cdr3_aa: CASSYLPGGANTEAFF
cdr3_nt: TGTGCCAGCAGTTACCTCCCAGGGGGTGCGAACACTGAAGCTTTCTTT
d_call: TRBD1
v_call: TRBV6-6
j_call: TRBJ1-1
cdr3_length: 16
clone_size: few

cdr3_aa: CASSLLTGDYGYTF
cdr3_nt: TGTGCCAGCAGCCTCCTGACAGGGGACTATGGCTACACCTTC
d_call: TRBD1
v_call: TRBV5-4
j_call: TRBJ1-2
cdr3_length: 14
clone_size: -

cdr3_aa: CASSRDTSSYNSPLHF
cdr3_nt: TGTGCCAGTAGTAGGGACACGAGCTCCTATAATTCACCCCTCCACTTT
d_call: -
v_call: TRBV19
j_call: TRBJ1-6
cdr3_length: 16
clone_size: -

cdr3_aa: CASSQGPGEAGYEQYF
cdr3_nt: TGTGCCAGCAGCCAAGGTCCCGGGGAGGCGGGCTACGAGCAGTACTTC
d_call: -
v_call: TRBV4-2
j_call: TRBJ2-7
cdr3_length: 16
clone_size: -

cdr3_aa: CASSLAHADEQYF
cdr3_nt: TGTGCCAGCAGCTTAGCACACGCGGACGAGCAGTACTTC
d_call: -
v_call: TRBV11-2
j_call: TRBJ2-7
cdr3_length: 13
clone_size: -

cdr3_aa: CASSQGQGAGYGYTF
cdr3_nt: TGTGCCAGCAGCCAAGGTCAGGGGGCTGGCTATGGCTACACCTTC
d_call: TRBD1
v_call: TRBV3-1/TRBV3-2
j_call: TRBJ1-2
cdr3_length: 15
clone_size: -

cdr3_aa: CATYKMGPYNEQFF
cdr3_nt: TGTGCCACGTATAAAATGGGCCCCTACAATGAGCAGTTCTTC
d_call: -
v_call: TRBV6-5
j_call: TRBJ2-1
cdr3_length: 14
clone_size: -

cdr3_aa: CASSQTTVDNQPQHF
cdr3_nt: TGTGCCAGCAGCCAAACCACAGTGGACAATCAGCCCCAGCATTTT
d_call: -
v_call: TRBV3-1/TRBV3-2
j_call: TRBJ1-5
cdr3_length: 15
clone_size: -

cdr3_aa: CASRVTVVGAGVNTEAFF
cdr3_nt: TGCGCCAGCAGGGTCACTGTCGTGGGGGCTGGGGTTAACACTGAAGCTTTCTTT
d_call: -
v_call: TRBV5-1
j_call: TRBJ1-1
cdr3_length: 18
clone_size: -

cdr3_aa: CASSLGGGDQPQHF
cdr3_nt: TGCGCCAGCAGCTTGGGGGGGGGCGATCAGCCCCAGCATTTT
d_call: -
v_call: TRBV5-1
j_call: TRBJ1-5
cdr3_length: 14
clone_size: -